The following is a T cell receptor (beta chain) sequence with its context. Its matching antigen is unknown. This entry is derived from a study of tumor and adjacent non-tumor tissue in lung cancer. Regarding the study as a whole: TCR diversity was significantly greater in tumor than normal lung tissue. Normal lung showed higher cumulative top 100 clone frequency than tumor. Tumor TCR diversity, when higher, was linked to shorter survival.

Germline values: CDR1 LGHNA, CDR2 YNFKEQ. V shed 9 bases and J shed 3 bases, with 16 bases lying between them. The CDR3 is made up of 14 amino acids. Three rounds of nested PCR, following a modified ARM-PCR protocol, produced the TCRbeta library. MiXCR, run by TCRdb on the multiplex PCR reads, gives a single entry per CDR3 protein. This table holds about 110,000 distinct CDR3 sequences, approximately 87% found once. This sample's RNA came from whole unsorted tissue. This TCR came from a man aged 65 to 85 with non-small cell lung cancer. Sequenced sample: lung tumor tissue. The chain carries TRBV4-2 and TRBJ2-3, with D possibly TRBD1 on 6 matching bases. The CDR3 nucleotides read TGTGCCAGATCGAGAGGGGGTATGACAGATACGCAGTATTTT. This codes for CARSRGGMTDTQYF.